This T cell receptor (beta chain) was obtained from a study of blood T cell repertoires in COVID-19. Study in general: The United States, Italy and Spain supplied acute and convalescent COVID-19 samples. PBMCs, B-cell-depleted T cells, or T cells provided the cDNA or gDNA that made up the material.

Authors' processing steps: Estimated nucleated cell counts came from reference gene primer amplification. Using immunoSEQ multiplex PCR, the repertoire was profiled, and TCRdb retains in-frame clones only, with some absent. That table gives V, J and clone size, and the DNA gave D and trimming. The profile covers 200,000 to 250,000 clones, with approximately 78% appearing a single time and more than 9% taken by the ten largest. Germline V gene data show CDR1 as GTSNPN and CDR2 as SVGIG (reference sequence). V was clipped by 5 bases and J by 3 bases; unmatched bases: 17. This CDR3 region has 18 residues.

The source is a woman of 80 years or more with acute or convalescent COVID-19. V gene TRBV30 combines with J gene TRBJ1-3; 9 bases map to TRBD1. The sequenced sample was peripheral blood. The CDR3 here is CAWCCGTGTTNYGNTIYF. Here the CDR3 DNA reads TGTGCCTGGTGCTGCGGGACAGGGACAACTAACTATGGAAACACCATATATTTT.